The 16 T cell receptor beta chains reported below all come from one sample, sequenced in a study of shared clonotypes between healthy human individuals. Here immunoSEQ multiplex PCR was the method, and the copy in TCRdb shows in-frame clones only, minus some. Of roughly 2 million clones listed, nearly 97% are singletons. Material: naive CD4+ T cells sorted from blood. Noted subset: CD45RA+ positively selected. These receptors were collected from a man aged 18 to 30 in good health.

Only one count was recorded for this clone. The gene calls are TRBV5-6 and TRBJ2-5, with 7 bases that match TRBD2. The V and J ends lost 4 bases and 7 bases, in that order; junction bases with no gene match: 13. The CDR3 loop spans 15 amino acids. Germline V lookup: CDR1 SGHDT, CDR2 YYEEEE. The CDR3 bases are TGTGCCAGCAGCCCTTCTGACTGGGAGGGTGGGACCCAGTACTTC. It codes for CASSPSDWEGGTQYF. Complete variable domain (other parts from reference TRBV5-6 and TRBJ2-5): DAGVTQSPTHLIKTRGQQVTLRCSPKSGHDTVSWYQQALGQGPQFIFQYYEEEERQRGNFPDRFSGHQFPNYSSELNVNALLLGDSALYLCASSPSDWEGGTQYFGPGTRLLVL.

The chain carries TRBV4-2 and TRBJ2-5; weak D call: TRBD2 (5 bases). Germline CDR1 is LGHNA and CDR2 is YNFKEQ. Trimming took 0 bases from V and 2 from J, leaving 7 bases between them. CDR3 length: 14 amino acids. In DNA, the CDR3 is TGTGCCAGCAGCCAAGAGGGAGTTCAAGAGACCCAGTACTTC. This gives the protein CASSQEGVQETQYF.

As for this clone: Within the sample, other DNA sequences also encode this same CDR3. CDR3 DNA sequence: TGCAGTGCTTCCAGACAAGAGACCCAGTACTTC. Translation gives CSASRQETQYF. The V call is TRBV20-1, the J call TRBJ2-5, with D unresolved. Germline V gene data show CDR1 as DFQATT and CDR2 as SNEGSKA (reference sequence). This CDR3 comprises 11 residues. Trimming removed 5 bases at V and 2 bases at J, with 6 bases between.

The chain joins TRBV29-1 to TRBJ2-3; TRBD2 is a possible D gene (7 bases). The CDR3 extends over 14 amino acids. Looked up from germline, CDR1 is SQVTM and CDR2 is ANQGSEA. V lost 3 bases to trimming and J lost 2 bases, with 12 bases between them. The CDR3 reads CSVDGAGATDTQYF. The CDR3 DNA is TGCAGCGTTGATGGGGCGGGGGCCACAGATACGCAGTATTTT.

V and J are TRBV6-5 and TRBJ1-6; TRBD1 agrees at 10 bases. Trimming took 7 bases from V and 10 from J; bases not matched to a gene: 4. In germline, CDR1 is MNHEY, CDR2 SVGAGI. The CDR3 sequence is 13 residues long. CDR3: CASTRQGASPLHF. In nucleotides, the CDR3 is TGTGCCAGCACAAGACAGGGGGCGTCACCCCTCCACTTT.

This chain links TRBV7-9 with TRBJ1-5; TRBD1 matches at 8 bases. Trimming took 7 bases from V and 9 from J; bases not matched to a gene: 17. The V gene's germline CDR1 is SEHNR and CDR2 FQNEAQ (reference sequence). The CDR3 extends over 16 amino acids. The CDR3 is CASTRAQGEFTAPQHF. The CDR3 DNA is TGTGCCAGCACCAGGGCACAGGGGGAGTTTACTGCGCCCCAGCATTTT. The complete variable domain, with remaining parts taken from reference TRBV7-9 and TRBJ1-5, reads DTGVSQNPRHKITKRGQNVTFRCDPISEHNRLYWYRQTLGQGPEFLTYFQNEAQLEKSRLLSDRFSAERPKGSFSTLEIQRTEQGDSAMYLCASTRAQGEFTAPQHFGDGTRLSIL.

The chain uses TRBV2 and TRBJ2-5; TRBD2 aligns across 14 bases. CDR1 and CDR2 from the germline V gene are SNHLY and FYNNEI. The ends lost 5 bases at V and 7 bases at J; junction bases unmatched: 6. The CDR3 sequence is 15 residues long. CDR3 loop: CASSSTSGGVVTQYF. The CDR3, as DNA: TGTGCCAGCAGTTCGACTAGCGGGGGGGTTGTGACCCAGTACTTC.

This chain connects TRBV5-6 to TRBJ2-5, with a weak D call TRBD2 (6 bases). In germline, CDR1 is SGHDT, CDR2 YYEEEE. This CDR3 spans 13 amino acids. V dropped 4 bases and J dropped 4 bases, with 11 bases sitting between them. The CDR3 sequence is CASSQYSGETQYF. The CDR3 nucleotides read TGTGCCAGCAGCCAGTATAGCGGAGAGACCCAGTACTTC.

Written as DNA, the CDR3 is TGTGCCAGCTCACCACCGTTGAGGGGTGACACCGGGGAGCTGTTTTTT. It translates to CASSPPLRGDTGELFF. The V call is TRBV18, the J call TRBJ2-2; D may be TRBD1 or TRBD2 (5 bases each). Trimming took 0 bases from V and 3 from J, leaving 11 bases between them. This CDR3 comprises 16 residues. Germline V gives CDR1 KGHSH, CDR2 LQKENI.

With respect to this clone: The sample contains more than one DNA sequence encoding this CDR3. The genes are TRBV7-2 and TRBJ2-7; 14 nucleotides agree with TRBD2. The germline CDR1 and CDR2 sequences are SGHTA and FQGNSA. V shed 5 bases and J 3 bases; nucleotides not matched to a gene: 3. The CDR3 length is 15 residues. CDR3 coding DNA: TGTGCCAGCAGCCGTGGGACTAGCGGGAGCTACGAGCAGTACTTC. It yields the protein CASSRGTSGSYEQYF.

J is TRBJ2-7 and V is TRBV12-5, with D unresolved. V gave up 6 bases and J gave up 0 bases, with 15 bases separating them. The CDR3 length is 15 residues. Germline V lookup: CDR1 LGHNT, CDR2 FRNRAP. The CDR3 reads CASGVGLLSSYEQYF. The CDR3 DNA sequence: TGTGCTAGTGGGGTAGGGCTCCTAAGCTCCTACGAGCAGTACTTC.

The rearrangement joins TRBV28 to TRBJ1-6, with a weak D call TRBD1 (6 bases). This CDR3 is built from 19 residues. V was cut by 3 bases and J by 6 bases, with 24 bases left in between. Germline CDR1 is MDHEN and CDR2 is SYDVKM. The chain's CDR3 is CASSFVTGGVGTINSPLHF. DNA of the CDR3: TGTGCCAGCAGTTTCGTGACAGGTGGGGTGGGTACCATTAATTCACCCCTCCACTTT.

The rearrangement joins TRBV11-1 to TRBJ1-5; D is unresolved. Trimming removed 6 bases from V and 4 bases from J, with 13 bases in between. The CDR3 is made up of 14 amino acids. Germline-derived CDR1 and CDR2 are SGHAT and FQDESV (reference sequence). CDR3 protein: CASRHDGKNQPQHF. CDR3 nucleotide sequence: TGTGCCAGCAGACATGACGGGAAAAATCAGCCCCAGCATTTT.

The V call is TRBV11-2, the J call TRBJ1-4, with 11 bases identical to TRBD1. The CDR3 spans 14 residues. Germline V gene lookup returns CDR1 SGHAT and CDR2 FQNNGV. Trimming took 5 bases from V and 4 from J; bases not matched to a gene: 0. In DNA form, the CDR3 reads TGTGCCAGCAGCGGGACAGGGGGTAATGAAAAACTGTTTTTT. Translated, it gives CASSGTGGNEKLFF.

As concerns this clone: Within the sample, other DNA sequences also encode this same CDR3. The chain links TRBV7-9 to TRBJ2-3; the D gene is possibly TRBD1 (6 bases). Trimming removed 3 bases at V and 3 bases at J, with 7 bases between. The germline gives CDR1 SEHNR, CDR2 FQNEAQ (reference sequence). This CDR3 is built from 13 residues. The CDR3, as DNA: TGTGCCAGCAGCTTGACAGGAACAGATACGCAGTATTTT. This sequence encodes CASSLTGTDTQYF.

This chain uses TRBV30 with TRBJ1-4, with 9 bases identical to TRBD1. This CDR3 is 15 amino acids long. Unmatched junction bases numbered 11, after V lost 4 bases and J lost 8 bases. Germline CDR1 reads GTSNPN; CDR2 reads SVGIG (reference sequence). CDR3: CAWMTGGKGGEKLFF. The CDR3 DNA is TGTGCCTGGATGACAGGGGGTAAAGGAGGCGAAAAACTGTTTTTT.